This is a list of T cell receptor beta chains from one sample in a study of T cell responses to AZD1222 COVID-19 vaccine. Measured with immunoSEQ multiplex PCR; TCRdb has only the in-frame clones, and not every one. The sample contains roughly 91,000 clones, under 95% of which appear only once. The sample in question was peripheral blood, obtained on day 0 of AZD1222 vaccination. The receptors here all came from an adult in good health. CDR3s include the opening cysteine and the closing phenylalanine or tryptophan. The D gene is left open where the match is weak. Size is omitted from some rows. Given values are once, few, many or a class for expanded clones.

d_gene	abundance	v_gene	j_gene	CDR3nt	CDR3aa
.	.	TRBV7-2	TRBJ1-1	TGTGCCAGCAGCTTAGCGGCCATTAGGAACACTGAAGCTTTCTTT	CASSLAAIRNTEAFF
.	.	TRBV4-1	TRBJ1-4	TGCGCCAGCAGCCAAGATCCCGACCCCGGTAGCCCAAACGGGCTGTTTTTT	CASSQDPDPGSPNGLFF
.	.	TRBV11-2	TRBJ2-2	TGTGCCAGCAGCTTAGGTTCAGGGCGGAACACCGGGGAGCTGTTTTTT	CASSLGSGRNTGELFF
.	.	TRBV27	TRBJ2-6	TGTGCCAGCAAAGAGGTAGGCTCTGGGGCCAACGTCCTGACTTTC	CASKEVGSGANVLTF
.	.	TRBV5-1	TRBJ1-1	TGCGCCAGCAGCTTGGGCGGGGAAGCTTTCTTT	CASSLGGEAFF
.	.	TRBV27	TRBJ2-3	TGTGCCAGCAGTTTGTCAACTAGGGATACGCAGTATTTT	CASSLSTRDTQYF
.	.	TRBV6-5	TRBJ1-3	TGTGCCAGCAGTTCCCCTGACGGAAACACCATATATTTT	CASSSPDGNTIYF
.	.	TRBV3-1/TRBV3-2	TRBJ2-7	TGTGCCAGCAGACCCCTAGGGGTTGCCTACGAGCAGTACTTC	CASRPLGVAYEQYF
.	.	TRBV27	TRBJ2-3	TGTGCCAGCAGCACCTGGGGGGGGGCAATAGATACGCAGTATTTT	CASSTWGGAIDTQYF
TRBD2	.	TRBV27	TRBJ2-1	TGTGCCAGCAGTTTGGGCGGGAGCTACAATGAGCAGTTCTTC	CASSLGGSYNEQFF
.	.	TRBV29-1	TRBJ2-7	TGCAGCGTGGGGGGTTCCTACGAGCAGTACTTC	CSVGGSYEQYF
.	.	TRBV28	TRBJ1-4	TGTGCCAGCAGTTACCTGGACGGATCTAATGAAAAACTGTTTTTT	CASSYLDGSNEKLFF
TRBD1	.	TRBV14	TRBJ2-7	TGTGCCAGCAGCCGGGCTGGCGGGACAGGGGCGTACGAGCAGTACTTC	CASSRAGGTGAYEQYF
.	.	TRBV24-1	TRBJ1-2	TGTGCCACCCCGGGAGGGGGACGAGGCTACACCTTC	CATPGGGRGYTF
TRBD2	.	TRBV9	TRBJ2-3	TGTGCCAGCAGCGTAAGTAGCGGGTCTAGCACAGATACGCAGTATTTT	CASSVSSGSSTDTQYF
.	.	TRBV7-2	TRBJ2-7	TGTGCCAGCTCCCGGGCTGCGGGACCCTACGAGCAGTACTTC	CASSRAAGPYEQYF
.	.	TRBV12-3/TRBV12-4	TRBJ1-5	TGTGCCAGCACGGACAACCCGAATCAGCCCCAGCATTTT	CASTDNPNQPQHF
.	.	TRBV29-1	TRBJ2-1	TGCAGCGTTGAAAGGAGTTACAATGAGCAGTTCTTC	CSVERSYNEQFF
TRBD1	.	TRBV29-1	TRBJ2-7	TGCAGCGTTGAGGGGGGACAGGGGAGCTCCTACGAGCAGTACTTC	CSVEGGQGSSYEQYF
.	many	TRBV5-1	TRBJ1-1	TGCGCCAGCAGGAAGAGCACTGAAGCTTTCTTT	CASRKSTEAFF
.	once	TRBV19	TRBJ2-2	TGTGCCAGTAGCCCGGCCCAAGGGGTAACCGGGGAGCTGTTTTTT	CASSPAQGVTGELFF
TRBD1	.	TRBV15	TRBJ1-3	TGTGCCACCAGCAGGGGGACAGACTCTGGAAACACCATATATTTT	CATSRGTDSGNTIYF
.	.	TRBV5-3	TRBJ1-1	TGTGCCAGAAGCTTGACACCCTGCCCTGAAGCTTTCTTT	CARSLTPCPEAFF
TRBD1	few	TRBV5-6	TRBJ2-1	TGTGCCAGCAGGGCCGGGACAGGGGCGGAGAATGAGCAGTTCTTC	CASRAGTGAENEQFF
.	.	TRBV18	TRBJ1-5	TGTGCCAGCTCACCTCCGGGAGAAAATCAGCCCCAGCATTTT	CASSPPGENQPQHF
TRBD1	.	TRBV10-1	TRBJ2-1	TGCGCCAGCAGTGAGTCGACCGGGACAGGGTTGAATGAGCAGTTCTTC	CASSESTGTGLNEQFF
.	few	TRBV25-1	TRBJ1-1	TGTGCCAGCAGTGCGTACACTGAAGCTTTCTTT	CASSAYTEAFF
TRBD2	.	TRBV11-3	TRBJ2-1	TGTGCCAGCAGCGGGGGACTAGCCGCTGGGGAGCAGTTCTTC	CASSGGLAAGEQFF